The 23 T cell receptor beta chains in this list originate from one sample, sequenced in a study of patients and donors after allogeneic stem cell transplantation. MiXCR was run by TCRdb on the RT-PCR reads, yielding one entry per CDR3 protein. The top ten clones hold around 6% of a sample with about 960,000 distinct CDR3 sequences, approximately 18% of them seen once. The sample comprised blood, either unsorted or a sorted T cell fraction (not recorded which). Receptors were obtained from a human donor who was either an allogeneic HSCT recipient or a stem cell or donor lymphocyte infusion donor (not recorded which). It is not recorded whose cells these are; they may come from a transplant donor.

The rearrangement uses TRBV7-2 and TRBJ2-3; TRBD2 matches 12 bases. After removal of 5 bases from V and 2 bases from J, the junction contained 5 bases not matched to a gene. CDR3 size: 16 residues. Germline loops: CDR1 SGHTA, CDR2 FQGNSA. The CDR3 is CASSLTSGGNTDTQYF. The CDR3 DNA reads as TGTGCCAGCAGCCTAACTAGCGGGGGGAACACAGATACGCAGTATTTT.

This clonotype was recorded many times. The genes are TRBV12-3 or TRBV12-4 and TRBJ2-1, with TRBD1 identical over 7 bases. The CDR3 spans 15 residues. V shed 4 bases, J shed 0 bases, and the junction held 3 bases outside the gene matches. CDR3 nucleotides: TGTGCCAGCAGTTCGGGGACAGTCTCCTACAATGAGCAGTTCTTC. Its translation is CASSSGTVSYNEQFF.

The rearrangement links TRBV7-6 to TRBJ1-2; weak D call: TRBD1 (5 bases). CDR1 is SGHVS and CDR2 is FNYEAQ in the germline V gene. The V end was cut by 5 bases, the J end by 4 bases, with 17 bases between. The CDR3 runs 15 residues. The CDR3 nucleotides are TGTGCCAGCAGCGATGACCGGGACCCATCCTATGGCTACACCTTC. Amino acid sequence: CASSDDRDPSYGYTF. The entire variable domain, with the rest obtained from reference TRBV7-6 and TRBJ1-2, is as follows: GAGVSQSPRYKVTKRGQDVALRCDPISGHVSLYWYRQALGQGPEFLTYFNYEAQQDKSGLPNDRFSAERPEGSISTLTIQRTEQRDSAMYRCASSDDRDPSYGYTFGSGTRLTVV.

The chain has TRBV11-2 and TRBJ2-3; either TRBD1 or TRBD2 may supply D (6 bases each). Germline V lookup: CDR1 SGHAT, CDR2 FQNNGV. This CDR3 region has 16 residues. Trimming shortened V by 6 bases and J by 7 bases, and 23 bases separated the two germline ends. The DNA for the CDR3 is TGTGCCAGCAGGGACGGTTGGGGGGCCGGCGCGAATACGCAGTATTTT. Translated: CASRDGWGAGANTQYF.

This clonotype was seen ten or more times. The CDR3 coding sequence is TGTGCCACCAGCAGAGATCGGGACAGAACCTTCAAAAACATTCAGTACTTC. Amino acids: CATSRDRDRTFKNIQYF. The rearrangement uses TRBV15 and TRBJ2-4; 7 nucleotides align to TRBD1. CDR3 length equals 17 residues. Germline V lookup: CDR1 LNHNV, CDR2 YYDKDF (reference sequence). Losses at the gene ends were 0 bases for V and 3 bases for J; bases not matched to a gene: 8.

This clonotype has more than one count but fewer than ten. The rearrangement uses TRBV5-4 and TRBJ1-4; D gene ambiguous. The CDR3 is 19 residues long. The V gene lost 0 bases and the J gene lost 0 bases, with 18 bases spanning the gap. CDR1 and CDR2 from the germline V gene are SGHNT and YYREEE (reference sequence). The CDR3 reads CASSLAQLGRATTNEKLFF. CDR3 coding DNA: TGTGCCAGCAGCTTGGCCCAGTTAGGGAGGGCAACAACTAATGAAAAACTGTTTTTT.

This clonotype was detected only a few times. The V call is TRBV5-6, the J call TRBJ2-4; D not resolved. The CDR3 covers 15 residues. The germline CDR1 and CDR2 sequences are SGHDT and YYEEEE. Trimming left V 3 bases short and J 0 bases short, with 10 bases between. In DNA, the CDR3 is TGTGCCAGCAGCTCAGGACGGATAGCCAAAAACATTCAGTACTTC. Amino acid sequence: CASSSGRIAKNIQYF.

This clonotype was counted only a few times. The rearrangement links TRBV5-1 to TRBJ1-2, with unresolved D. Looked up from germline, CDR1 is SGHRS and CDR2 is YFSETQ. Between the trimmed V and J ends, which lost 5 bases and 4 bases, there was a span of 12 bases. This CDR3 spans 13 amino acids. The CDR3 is CASRSGQIYGYTF. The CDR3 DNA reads TGCGCCAGCAGATCCGGGCAGATCTATGGCTACACCTTC.

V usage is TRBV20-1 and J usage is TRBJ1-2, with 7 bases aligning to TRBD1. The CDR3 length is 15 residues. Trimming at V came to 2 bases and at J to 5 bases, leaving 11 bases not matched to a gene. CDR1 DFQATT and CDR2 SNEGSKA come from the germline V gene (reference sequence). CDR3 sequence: CSARRLDRERYGYTF. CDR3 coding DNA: TGCAGTGCTAGAAGGCTCGACAGGGAACGATATGGCTACACCTTC.

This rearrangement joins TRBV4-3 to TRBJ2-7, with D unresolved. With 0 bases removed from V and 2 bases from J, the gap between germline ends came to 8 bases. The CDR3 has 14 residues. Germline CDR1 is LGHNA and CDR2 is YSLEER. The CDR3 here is CASSQDRVTYEQYF. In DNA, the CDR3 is TGCGCCAGCAGCCAAGACCGGGTGACCTACGAGCAGTACTTC.

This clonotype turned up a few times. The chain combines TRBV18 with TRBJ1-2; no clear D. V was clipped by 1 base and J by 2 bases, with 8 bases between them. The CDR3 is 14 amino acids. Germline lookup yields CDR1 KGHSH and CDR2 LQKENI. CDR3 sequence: CASSPRPENYGYTF. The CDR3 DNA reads TGTGCCAGCTCACCACGCCCCGAGAACTATGGCTACACCTTC.

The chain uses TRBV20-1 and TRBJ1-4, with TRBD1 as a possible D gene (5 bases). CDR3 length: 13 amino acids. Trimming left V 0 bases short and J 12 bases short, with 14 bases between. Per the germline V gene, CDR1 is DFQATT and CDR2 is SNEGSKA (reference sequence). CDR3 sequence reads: CSARDQEPGQLFF. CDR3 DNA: TGCAGTGCTAGAGATCAGGAGCCGGGACAACTGTTTTTT.

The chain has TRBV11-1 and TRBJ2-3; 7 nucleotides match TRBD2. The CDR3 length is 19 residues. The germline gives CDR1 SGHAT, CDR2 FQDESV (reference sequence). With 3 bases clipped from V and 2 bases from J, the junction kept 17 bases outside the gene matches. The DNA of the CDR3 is TGTGCCAGCAGCTTCAGCGGGGCAGACATACGAGACTCCACAGATACGCAGTATTTT. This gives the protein CASSFSGADIRDSTDTQYF.

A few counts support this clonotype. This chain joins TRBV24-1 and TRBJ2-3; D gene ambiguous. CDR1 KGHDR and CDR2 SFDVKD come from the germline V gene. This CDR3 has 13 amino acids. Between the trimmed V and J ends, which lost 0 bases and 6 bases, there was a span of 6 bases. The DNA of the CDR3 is TGTGCCACCAGTGATTTGCAGGTCGATACGCAGTATTTT. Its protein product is CATSDLQVDTQYF.

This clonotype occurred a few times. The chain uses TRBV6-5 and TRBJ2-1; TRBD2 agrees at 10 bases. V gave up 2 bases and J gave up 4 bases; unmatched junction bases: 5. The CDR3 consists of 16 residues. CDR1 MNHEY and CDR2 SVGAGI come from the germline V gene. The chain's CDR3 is CASSYRTSGTYNEQFF. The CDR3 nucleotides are TGTGCCAGCAGTTACCGAACTAGCGGGACTTACAATGAGCAGTTCTTC.

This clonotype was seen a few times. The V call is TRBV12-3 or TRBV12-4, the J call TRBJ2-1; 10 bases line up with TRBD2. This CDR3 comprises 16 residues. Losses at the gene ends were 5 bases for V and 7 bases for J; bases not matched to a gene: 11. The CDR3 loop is CASSPMLGLAMNEQFF. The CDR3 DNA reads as TGTGCCAGCAGTCCCATGCTGGGACTAGCGATGAATGAGCAGTTCTTC.

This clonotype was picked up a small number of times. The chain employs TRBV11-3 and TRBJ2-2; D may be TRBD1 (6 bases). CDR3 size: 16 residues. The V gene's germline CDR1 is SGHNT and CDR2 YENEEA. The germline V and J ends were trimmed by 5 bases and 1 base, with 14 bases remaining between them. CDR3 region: CASSRSGTMNTGELFF. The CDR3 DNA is TGTGCCAGCAGCAGGTCCGGGACAATGAACACCGGGGAGCTGTTTTTT.

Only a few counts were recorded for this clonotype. The CDR3 coding sequence is TGTGCCATCAGTGTCGGTAGTGAGCAGTTCTTC. Translating it yields CAISVGSEQFF. The chain links TRBV10-3 to TRBJ2-1, with D hard to call. The germline V gene encodes CDR1 ENHRY and CDR2 SYGVKD. The V and J ends lost 4 bases and 9 bases respectively, with 7 bases between them. The CDR3 spans 11 residues.

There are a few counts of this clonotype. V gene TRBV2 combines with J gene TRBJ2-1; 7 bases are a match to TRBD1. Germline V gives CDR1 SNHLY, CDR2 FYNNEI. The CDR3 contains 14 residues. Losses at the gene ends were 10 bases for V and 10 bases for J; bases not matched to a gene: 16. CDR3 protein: CATQTGPSSREQFF. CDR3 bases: TGTGCCACTCAGACAGGGCCCTCTTCTAGGGAGCAGTTCTTC.

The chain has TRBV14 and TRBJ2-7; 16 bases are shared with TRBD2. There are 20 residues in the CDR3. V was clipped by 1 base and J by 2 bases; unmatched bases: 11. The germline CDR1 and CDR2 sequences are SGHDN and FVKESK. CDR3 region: CASSQGLLGLAGGPAYEQYF. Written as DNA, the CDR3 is TGTGCCAGCAGCCAAGGATTGTTGGGACTAGCGGGAGGGCCGGCCTACGAGCAGTACTTC.

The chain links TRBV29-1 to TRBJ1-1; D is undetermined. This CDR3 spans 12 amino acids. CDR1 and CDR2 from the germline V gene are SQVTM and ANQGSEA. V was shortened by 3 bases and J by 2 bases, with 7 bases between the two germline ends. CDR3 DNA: TGCAGCGTTGATAATACCAACACTGAAGCTTTCTTT. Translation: CSVDNTNTEAFF. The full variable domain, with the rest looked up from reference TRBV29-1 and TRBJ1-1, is SAVISQKPSRDICQRGTSLTIQCQVDSQVTMMFWYRQQPGQSLTLIATANQGSEATYESGFVIDKFPISRPNLTFSTLTVSNMSPEDSSIYLCSVDNTNTEAFFGQGTRLTVV.

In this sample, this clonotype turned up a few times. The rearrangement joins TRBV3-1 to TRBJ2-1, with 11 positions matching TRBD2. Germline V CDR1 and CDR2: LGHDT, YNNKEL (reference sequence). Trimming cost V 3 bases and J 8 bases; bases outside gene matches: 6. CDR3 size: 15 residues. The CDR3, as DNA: TGTGCCAGCAGCCACTGGACTAGCGGGTTGGATGAGCAGTTCTTC. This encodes CASSHWTSGLDEQFF.

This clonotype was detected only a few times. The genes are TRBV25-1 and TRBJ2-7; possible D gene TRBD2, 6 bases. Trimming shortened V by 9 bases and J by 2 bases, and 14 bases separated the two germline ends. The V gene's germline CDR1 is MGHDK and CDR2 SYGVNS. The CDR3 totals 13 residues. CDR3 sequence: CASKQEGPYEQYF. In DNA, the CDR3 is TGTGCCAGTAAACAGGAGGGCCCCTACGAGCAGTACTTC.